The clone carrying this T cell receptor beta chain was counted only a few times. Its antigen remains unknown. The sample comes from a study of identical twins. Addition of a universal primer site occurred through template switching, and cDNA carried unique molecular identifiers. A single record per CDR3 protein comes from TCRdb applying MiXCR to the 5' RACE reads. The sample yields approximately 470,000 distinct CDR3 sequences, 12% to 15% seen once. The CDR3 covers 15 residues. The germline V gene encodes CDR1 MNHNS and CDR2 SASEGT. The trim removed 6 bases at V and 8 bases at J, leaving 11 bases unmatched. Study conclusions and caveats: Within monozygotic twins, out-of-frame TCR alpha sharing was underestimated by the models. There were fewer insertions in abundant cord blood beta clonotypes, but memory repertoires showed no such pattern.

The sample also formed part of further work on yellow fever vaccine responses in identical twins.

The V call is TRBV6-1, the J call TRBJ2-2; 8 nucleotides line up with TRBD1. This sequence originates from a woman between 18 and 29 years old in good health. Specimen: CD4+ T cells sorted from blood. The chain's CDR3 is CASRDYRGMRGELFF. CDR3 in DNA: TGTGCCAGCAGGGATTACAGGGGGATGCGAGGGGAGCTGTTTTTT.